The 9 T cell receptor beta chains listed next were all sequenced from one sample in a study of T cell repertoires in cytomegalovirus infection. TCRdb called the reads again in MiXCR, with one record for every CDR3 protein. This table holds hundreds of thousands of distinct CDR3 sequences, under 20% found once. Sequencing was carried out using PBMCs. Source of these receptors: a human donor in good health (CMV status not recorded). Some clones in this sample may be carry-over from other donors' samples.

This clonotype was counted many times. The chain has TRBV7-2 and TRBJ2-5, with 7 bases that match TRBD1. V shed 8 bases and J 1 base; nucleotides not matched to a gene: 7. CDR3 length: 14 residues. Germline values: CDR1 SGHTA, CDR2 FQGNSA. The CDR3 DNA follows: TGTGCCAGCGGCCGGGGACAGAGCCAAGAGACCCAGTACTTC. Amino acids: CASGRGQSQETQYF. Variable domain in full (rest from reference TRBV7-2 and TRBJ2-5): GAGVSQSPSNKVTEKGKDVELRCDPISGHTALYWYRQSLGQGLEFLIYFQGNSAPDKSGLPSDRFSAERTGGSVSTLTIQRTQQEDSAVYLCASGRGQSQETQYFGPGTRLLVL.

This clonotype was seen repeatedly, ten times or more. This chain links TRBV7-2 with TRBJ2-6; D is undetermined. This CDR3 has 15 amino acids. CDR1 SGHTA and CDR2 FQGNSA come from the germline V gene. The V end was cut by 3 bases, the J end by 0 bases, with 6 bases between. The CDR3 DNA follows: TGTGCCAGCAGCTTCTTCCTCTCTGGGGCCAACGTCCTGACTTTC. Amino acid sequence: CASSFFLSGANVLTF.

This clonotype came up many times. The chain recombines TRBV4-1 with TRBJ2-3; tentative D call: TRBD1 (5 bases). CDR3 length: 16 residues. The germline V gene has CDR1 MGHRA and CDR2 YSYEKL. V lost 0 bases, J lost 2 bases, and 12 bases lay in between. The CDR3 loop is CASSQDEWGHTDTQYF. CDR3 bases: TGCGCCAGCAGCCAAGATGAGTGGGGCCACACAGATACGCAGTATTTT.

The table lists this clonotype with many counts. The J gene is TRBJ2-7, the V gene TRBV12-3 or TRBV12-4; 7 bases are a match to TRBD1. This CDR3 region has 15 residues. Trimming took 6 bases from V and 0 from J; bases not matched to a gene: 8. This CDR3 reads CASRSGQASSYEQYF. As DNA, the CDR3 is TGTGCCAGCAGATCCGGACAGGCTTCCTCCTACGAGCAGTACTTC.

Ten or more counts support this clonotype. This chain uses TRBV7-6 with TRBJ2-3; 13 bases line up with TRBD2. The CDR3 sequence is 20 residues long. V was clipped by 1 base and J by 0 bases; unmatched bases: 10. The germline gives CDR1 SGHVS, CDR2 FNYEAQ. CDR3 DNA sequence: TGTGCCAGCAGCTTAGGCCCACCACTAGCGGGGGGGCTCAGCACAGATACGCAGTATTTT. Translated: CASSLGPPLAGGLSTDTQYF.

This clonotype was seen at least ten times. The chain couples TRBV7-6 to TRBJ2-1, with 7 bases identical to TRBD1. The CDR3 is made up of 16 amino acids. The J segment lost 3 bases and the V segment lost 5 bases, leaving 10 bases of the junction unmatched. Germline V gene data show CDR1 as SGHVS and CDR2 as FNYEAQ. As DNA, the CDR3 is TGTGCCAGCAGCCCGACCCCGACAGGGAGCTACAATGAGCAGTTCTTC. It encodes CASSPTPTGSYNEQFF. The full variable domain, rest sourced from reference TRBV7-6 and TRBJ2-1, is GAGVSQSPRYKVTKRGQDVALRCDPISGHVSLYWYRQALGQGPEFLTYFNYEAQQDKSGLPNDRFSAERPEGSISTLTIQRTEQRDSAMYRCASSPTPTGSYNEQFFGPGTRLTVL.

This clonotype has ten or more counts. The chain carries TRBV7-2 and TRBJ2-5, with TRBD1 matching over 8 bases. CDR1 is SGHTA and CDR2 is FQGNSA in the germline V gene. Trimming cost V 2 bases and J 5 bases; bases outside gene matches: 7. The CDR3 has 15 residues. The CDR3 DNA reads TGTGCCAGCAGCTTATTGAGCAGGGGGCAGGAGACCCAGTACTTC. It is translated as CASSLLSRGQETQYF.

This clonotype has ten or more counts. The genes are TRBV12-3 or TRBV12-4 and TRBJ1-1, with D tentatively TRBD1 (5 bases). The V end lost 1 base, the J end lost 5 bases, and 11 bases lay between the germline ends. The CDR3 consists of 14 residues. The chain's CDR3 is CASSLGERGTEAFF. The CDR3 coding sequence is TGTGCCAGCAGTTTAGGGGAGAGGGGAACTGAAGCTTTCTTT.

This chain uses TRBV28 with TRBJ1-2; 7 bases agree with TRBD1. Germline-derived CDR1 and CDR2 are MDHEN and SYDVKM. V lost 2 bases and J lost 3; bases outside the gene matches: 6. CDR3 length: 15 residues. The CDR3 bases are TGTGCCAGCAGTTTAGGCCAGGGGGGGTACTATGGCTACACCTTC. It yields the protein CASSLGQGGYYGYTF.